These 3 T cell receptor beta chains were sequenced from one sample in a study of lymphopenia after photon versus proton radiotherapy. Generated by immunoSEQ multiplex PCR, the TCRdb table keeps only in-frame clones and is missing some. The sample includes 40,000 or so clones, 85% seen only once; the top ten take about 2%. The material was peripheral blood, obtained from a patient treated with photon-based radiotherapy. These receptors originate from a man aged 40-49 years with gastric cancer.

This clone was counted only a few times. The J gene is TRBJ2-7, the V gene TRBV5-6; no clear D gene. V gave up 0 bases and J gave up 4 bases, with 11 bases separating them. The germline gives CDR1 SGHDT, CDR2 YYEEEE. The length of the CDR3 is 14 residues. CDR3: CASSLVAGEYEQYF. CDR3 nucleotides: TGTGCCAGCAGCTTGGTTGCAGGCGAGTACGAGCAGTACTTC.

This rearrangement joins TRBV5-8 to TRBJ1-6; D is perhaps TRBD1 (6 bases). Germline CDR1 is SGHTS and CDR2 is YDEGEE. V gave up 6 bases and J gave up 8 bases, with 15 bases separating them. The CDR3 loop spans 14 amino acids. The CDR3 is CASTYRTADSPLHF. In nucleotides, the CDR3 is TGTGCCAGCACCTACCGGACAGCGGATTCACCCCTCCACTTT.

This clone was observed once. The rearrangement uses TRBV19 and TRBJ2-7; perhaps TRBD1 as D (6 bases). The V and J ends lost 4 bases and 0 bases respectively, with 25 bases between them. Germline CDR1 reads LNHDA; CDR2 reads SQIVND (reference sequence). The CDR3 is 19 residues long. CDR3 in DNA: TGTGCCAGTAGTAGGGAAGGGGGTTACCCCAGTCAGAGCTCCTACGAGCAGTACTTC. Protein sequence: CASSREGGYPSQSSYEQYF.